These 29 T cell receptor beta chains were all obtained from the same sample, sequenced in a study of blood T cell repertoires in COVID-19. Clones were sequenced by immunoSEQ multiplex PCR, and TCRdb holds only the in-frame ones, with some missing. The sample has around 140,000 clones; approximately 88% are singletons. The specimen sequenced was peripheral blood. The receptors were gathered from a woman aged 45-59 years with acute or convalescent COVID-19.

The rearrangement joins TRBV7-3 to TRBJ2-1, with D uncertain. V was shortened by 5 bases and J by 2 bases, with 10 bases between the two germline ends. The CDR3 consists of 14 residues. The germline gives CDR1 SGHTA, CDR2 FQGTGA. Here the CDR3 DNA reads TGTGCCAGCAGCCCGGGTGGCACCTACAATGAGCAGTTCTTC. Amino acid sequence: CASSPGGTYNEQFF.

V usage is TRBV5-4 and J usage is TRBJ2-7, with a possible D match to TRBD2 (5 bases). V was trimmed by 4 bases and J by 7 bases, leaving 15 bases between them. The CDR3 loop spans 13 amino acids. Per the germline V gene, CDR1 is SGHNT and CDR2 is YYREEE (reference sequence). CDR3 sequence (DNA): TGTGCCAGCAGCCCCGATTGGTCGGGAGAGCAGTACTTC. Amino acid sequence: CASSPDWSGEQYF. Looking up the rest from reference TRBV5-4 and TRBJ2-7 gives the full variable domain: ETGVTQSPTHLIKTRGQQVTLRCSSQSGHNTVSWYQQALGQGPQFIFQYYREEENGRGNFPPRFSGLQFPNYSSELNVNALELDDSALYLCASSPDWSGEQYFGPGTRLTVT.

The rearrangement uses TRBV7-9 and TRBJ2-7; the match to TRBD2 covers 7 bases. After removal of 1 base from V and 3 bases from J, the junction contained 6 bases not matched to a gene. This CDR3 comprises 15 residues. Per the germline V gene, CDR1 is SEHNR and CDR2 is FQNEAQ (reference sequence). Here the CDR3 reads CASSLERGGFYEQYF. CDR3 nucleotides: TGTGCCAGCAGCTTAGAACGCGGGGGATTCTACGAGCAGTACTTC.

This chain joins TRBV7-2 and TRBJ1-1; D possibly corresponds to TRBD1 (6 bases). Per the germline V gene, CDR1 is SGHTA and CDR2 is FQGNSA. The V and J ends lost 1 base and 3 bases respectively, with 12 bases between them. This CDR3 has 15 amino acids. CDR3 amino acids: CASSLETGWDTEAFF. The CDR3, as DNA: TGTGCCAGCAGCTTAGAGACAGGCTGGGACACTGAAGCTTTCTTT.

This clone has only a few counts. The chain recombines TRBV7-2 with TRBJ1-2; the match to TRBD1 covers 7 bases. This CDR3 spans 16 amino acids. CDR1 is SGHTA, CDR2 FQGNSA, per germline. V was pared by 1 base and J by 5 bases, with 10 bases of the junction left unmatched. The chain's CDR3 is CASSLGQGGFGYGYTF. As DNA, the CDR3 is TGTGCCAGCAGCTTAGGACAGGGAGGTTTTGGTTATGGCTACACCTTC. Full variable domain (rest looked up from reference TRBV7-2 and TRBJ1-2): GAGVSQSPSNKVTEKGKDVELRCDPISGHTALYWYRQSLGQGLEFLIYFQGNSAPDKSGLPSDRFSAERTGGSVSTLTIQRTQQEDSAVYLCASSLGQGGFGYGYTFGSGTRLTVV.

The chain joins TRBV9 to TRBJ2-7; TRBD2 agrees at 10 bases. Germline CDR1 reads SGDLS; CDR2 reads YYNGEE. The CDR3 sequence is 15 residues long. With V trimmed by 0 bases and J by 6 bases, 6 bases remained unmatched. The CDR3, as DNA: TGTGCCAGCAGCGTAGGGTCTAGCGGGGGTCTCGAGCAGTACTTC. Its protein product is CASSVGSSGGLEQYF.

The J gene is TRBJ1-1, the V gene TRBV19, with D possibly matching TRBD1 (6 bases). Germline V gene lookup returns CDR1 LNHDA and CDR2 SQIVND (reference sequence). The CDR3 length is 13 residues. Trimming pared 5 bases from V and 8 bases from J, leaving 15 bases between. The CDR3 reads CASSPDRPGEAFF. The CDR3 DNA is TGTGCCAGTAGTCCCGACAGGCCAGGGGAAGCTTTCTTT.

The chain couples TRBV7-6 to TRBJ1-6, with TRBD1 matching 11 bases. The CDR3 extends over 14 amino acids. Germline V CDR1 and CDR2: SGHVS, FNYEAQ. V lost 4 bases and J lost 9; bases outside the gene matches: 2. This chain's CDR3 is CASSSDRGLSPLHF. The CDR3 region has the DNA TGTGCCAGCAGCTCGGACAGGGGGCTTTCACCCCTCCACTTT.

In its sample, this clone was seen once. This chain links TRBV6-5 with TRBJ2-5; no clear D gene. The V and J ends lost 0 bases and 1 base respectively, with 6 bases between them. This CDR3 comprises 14 residues. Germline V lookup: CDR1 MNHEY, CDR2 SVGAGI. The DNA for the CDR3 is TGTGCCAGCAGTTACTCTCAGTTCCAAGAGACCCAGTACTTC. Protein sequence: CASSYSQFQETQYF.

The chain joins TRBV10-3 to TRBJ1-4; D gene ambiguous. Germline CDR1 and CDR2: ENHRY and SYGVKD. The CDR3 totals 13 residues. V lost 0 bases and J lost 5, with 4 bases in between. The CDR3 region is CAISESGNEKLFF. The CDR3 bases are TGTGCCATCAGTGAGTCGGGCAATGAAAAACTGTTTTTT.

The DNA for the CDR3 is TGCGCCAGCAGCCTTGGGGCATACAGGAGGGCTGGAAACACCATATATTTT. Its protein is CASSLGAYRRAGNTIYF. V and J are TRBV5-1 and TRBJ1-3, with D possibly being TRBD1 (5 bases). V was cut by 4 bases and J by 2 bases, with 19 bases left in between. From germline, CDR1 is SGHRS and CDR2 YFSETQ. The CDR3 runs to 17 residues.

V and J are TRBV5-1 and TRBJ2-1; 7 bases line up with TRBD1. This CDR3 comprises 15 residues. Germline V gene lookup returns CDR1 SGHRS and CDR2 YFSETQ. V lost 4 bases and J lost 3; bases outside the gene matches: 7. The CDR3 DNA sequence: TGCGCCAGCAGCCCGAATACAGGGGTCTACAATGAGCAGTTCTTC. This sequence encodes CASSPNTGVYNEQFF. Drawing the rest from reference TRBV5-1 and TRBJ2-1, the complete variable domain is KAGVTQTPRYLIKTRGQQVTLSCSPISGHRSVSWYQQTPGQGLQFLFEYFSETQRNKGNFPGRFSGRQFSNSRSEMNVSTLELGDSALYLCASSPNTGVYNEQFFGPGTRLTVL.

The CDR3 here is CASSLETGTYEQYF. CDR3 in DNA: TGTGCCAGCAGCTTGGAGACGGGGACCTACGAGCAGTACTTC. The chain couples TRBV5-5 to TRBJ2-7, with a tentative D call TRBD2 (5 bases). The germline CDR1 and CDR2 sequences are SGHKS and YYEKEE (reference sequence). Trimming left V 0 bases short and J 2 bases short, with 9 bases between. This CDR3 is 14 amino acids long.

This clone was seen a handful of times. J is TRBJ2-3 and V is TRBV9; 9 nucleotides match TRBD2. Germline loops: CDR1 SGDLS, CDR2 YYNGEE. V was clipped by 4 bases and J by 8 bases; unmatched bases: 8. The CDR3 spans 14 residues. The CDR3 spells CASSTRVSGGTQYF. In DNA form, the CDR3 reads TGTGCCAGCAGCACTCGGGTTAGCGGGGGTACGCAGTATTTT.

This clone was seen a handful of times. The chain couples TRBV6-5 to TRBJ2-7; D possibly corresponds to TRBD1 (6 bases). The germline V gene encodes CDR1 MNHEY and CDR2 SVGAGI. V dropped 6 bases and J dropped 1 base, with 16 bases sitting between them. CDR3 length: 15 residues. Here the CDR3 reads CASSQTGRMSYEQYF. DNA for the CDR3: TGTGCCAGCAGCCAAACAGGGCGAATGTCCTACGAGCAGTACTTC.

The CDR3 sequence: CASSTSGTGGYEQYF. CDR3 coding DNA: TGTGCCAGCAGCACCTCCGGGACAGGGGGCTACGAGCAGTACTTC. This sequence joins TRBV13 and TRBJ2-7, with 11 bases identical to TRBD1. J was trimmed by 3 bases and V by 5 bases; bases with no gene match: 6. Germline V gene sequence: CDR1 PRHDT, CDR2 FYEKMQ (reference sequence). CDR3 size: 15 residues.

This rearrangement joins TRBV10-2 to TRBJ2-7; 15 bases map to TRBD2. The CDR3 runs to 16 residues. Germline V CDR1 and CDR2: WSHSY, SAAADI. The ends lost 7 bases at V and 3 bases at J; junction bases unmatched: 7. CDR3: CASTGLAGGSIYEQYF. The CDR3, as DNA: TGCGCCAGCACGGGACTAGCGGGAGGTAGTATCTACGAGCAGTACTTC.

This chain joins TRBV4-2 and TRBJ2-7; 9 nucleotides align to TRBD2. The CDR3 has 17 amino acids. Trimming removed 2 bases from V and 2 bases from J; junction bases left unmatched: 10. CDR1 is LGHNA and CDR2 is YNFKEQ in the germline V gene. In DNA form, the CDR3 reads TGTGCCAGCAGCCAATCGGGGGCGGGAGGGCCCACCTACGAGCAGTACTTC. It specifies CASSQSGAGGPTYEQYF.

The chain uses TRBV5-5 and TRBJ1-2; D uncertain. The CDR3 sequence is 14 residues long. Germline values: CDR1 SGHKS, CDR2 YYEKEE (reference sequence). Trimming took off 1 base at V and 6 bases at J, with 13 bases between the two ends. The CDR3 protein is CASSLLPVGHGYTF. CDR3 nucleotide sequence: TGTGCCAGCAGCTTGTTGCCGGTTGGGCATGGCTACACCTTC.

This chain joins TRBV4-1 and TRBJ2-3; 14 bases are shared with TRBD2. V gave up 1 base and J gave up 4 bases; unmatched junction bases: 4. The CDR3 is 17 amino acids. The V gene's germline CDR1 is MGHRA and CDR2 YSYEKL. CDR3 region: CASSQGLAGGLPDTQYF. In nucleotides, the CDR3 is TGCGCCAGCAGCCAAGGACTAGCGGGAGGGCTCCCAGATACGCAGTATTTT.

The chain has TRBV4-1 and TRBJ2-2; no clear D gene. Germline V CDR1 and CDR2: MGHRA, YSYEKL. V was clipped by 0 bases and J by 4 bases, with 9 bases between them. CDR3 size: 15 residues. CDR3 in DNA: TGCGCCAGCAGCCAAGATGACATTCTCACCGGGGAGCTGTTTTTT. Translation: CASSQDDILTGELFF.

This clone was picked up one time. The chain carries TRBV28 and TRBJ1-2, with D uncertain. This CDR3 region has 12 residues. V shed 3 bases and J shed 1 base, with 3 bases lying between them. Germline V CDR1 and CDR2: MDHEN, SYDVKM. The CDR3 loop reads CASSFYNYGYTF. CDR3 sequence (DNA): TGTGCCAGCAGTTTTTATAACTATGGCTACACCTTC.

The chain combines TRBV7-6 with TRBJ1-3, with TRBD1 identical over 9 bases. The V segment lost 5 bases and the J segment 2 bases; nucleotides outside the gene matches: 7. The length of the CDR3 is 16 residues. Germline values: CDR1 SGHVS, CDR2 FNYEAQ. DNA for the CDR3: TGTGCCAGCAGCCATCGGGACAGGGACACTGGAAACACCATATATTTT. Translating it yields CASSHRDRDTGNTIYF.

This chain connects TRBV18 to TRBJ1-5, with D maybe TRBD1 (6 bases). The V end lost 2 bases, the J end lost 2 bases, and 10 bases lay between the germline ends. This CDR3 is 15 amino acids long. The germline CDR1 and CDR2 sequences are KGHSH and LQKENI. CDR3 amino acids: CASSPGGAGNQPQHF. In nucleotides, the CDR3 is TGTGCCAGCTCACCAGGGGGCGCGGGCAATCAGCCCCAGCATTTT.

This clone came up once. The chain joins TRBV5-8 to TRBJ1-5; 10 bases are a match to TRBD1. Germline V gene lookup returns CDR1 SGHTS and CDR2 YDEGEE. Trimming took 0 bases from V and 6 from J; bases not matched to a gene: 6. There are 16 residues in the CDR3. The CDR3 sequence is CASSLGDRGYGQPQHF. The CDR3 bases are TGTGCCAGCAGCTTGGGGGACAGGGGCTACGGTCAGCCCCAGCATTTT.

The CDR3 DNA reads TGTGCCTGGAGTAATAGCGGGGGGATGAATGAGCAGTTCTTC. It encodes CAWSNSGGMNEQFF. The chain carries TRBV30 and TRBJ2-1; 10 nucleotides line up with TRBD2. The CDR3 extends over 14 amino acids. V lost 2 bases, J lost 7 bases, and 5 bases stayed unmatched. CDR1 and CDR2 from the germline V gene are GTSNPN and SVGIG (reference sequence).

J is TRBJ2-7 and V is TRBV6-5; 11 positions agree with TRBD2. The CDR3 contains 15 residues. In germline, CDR1 is MNHEY, CDR2 SVGAGI. Unmatched junction bases numbered 8, after V lost 7 bases and J lost 3 bases. This CDR3 is CASTGIGTSGYEQYF. DNA for the CDR3: TGTGCCAGCACGGGGATAGGGACTAGCGGCTACGAGCAGTACTTC.

The chain employs TRBV28 and TRBJ1-2; D unclear. The CDR3 length is 15 residues. Per the germline V gene, CDR1 is MDHEN and CDR2 is SYDVKM. V was shortened by 1 base and J by 4 bases, with 13 bases between the two germline ends. The CDR3 DNA is TGTGCCAGCAGTTTATCGGGGATAAACGGCTATGGCTACACCTTC. This codes for CASSLSGINGYGYTF.

The CDR3 protein is CASSHPPGQGTDTQYF. CDR3 coding DNA: TGTGCCAGCAGCCATCCACCGGGACAGGGGACAGATACGCAGTATTTT. The chain is built from TRBV14 and TRBJ2-3, with 10 bases fitting TRBD1. CDR3 length: 16 residues. Germline V gene lookup returns CDR1 SGHDN and CDR2 FVKESK. The J segment lost 3 bases and the V segment lost 3 bases, leaving 6 bases of the junction unmatched.